This T cell receptor (beta chain) was sequenced during a study of blood T cells in healthy people across ages. This clonotype was picked up a small number of times. The second PCR ran roughly 6 to 11 cycles with a sample-barcoded 5' primer and J-beta primers. TCRdb reprocessed the 5' RACE reads via MiXCR and lists one record per CDR3 protein. The sample has just under 750,000 distinct CDR3 sequences; roughly 20% are singletons. From germline, CDR1 is LNHNV and CDR2 YYDKDF (reference sequence). Losses at the gene ends were 5 bases for V and 3 bases for J; bases not matched to a gene: 14. The CDR3 is 17 residues long.

The receptor was derived from a man in his 70s in good health. The chain couples TRBV15 to TRBJ2-7, with TRBD1 matching 9 bases. Sequenced input: blood. CDR3 in amino acids: CATSPPHRDRVSYEQYF. Here the CDR3 DNA reads TGTGCCACCAGCCCACCTCACCGGGACAGGGTTAGCTACGAGCAGTACTTC.